This T cell receptor beta chain was captured by sequencing in a study of tumor and adjacent non-tumor tissue in lung cancer. Points from the study as a whole: Top 100 clones took a larger repertoire share in normal lung. Tumor tissue had significantly higher TCR diversity than normal lung. Tumor TCR diversity, when higher, was linked to shorter survival.

The V end lost 9 bases, the J end lost 4 bases, and 15 bases lay between the germline ends. CDR3 size: 14 residues. Germline CDR1 reads MNHNS; CDR2 reads SASEGT. A word on this clonotype: No antigen is known for it.

RNA was extracted from bulk tissue without any cell sorting. The library came from three nested PCR rounds adapted from ARM-PCR protocols. TCRdb re-analysed the multiplex PCR reads in MiXCR, keeping a single row per CDR3 protein. The sample has approximately 71,000 distinct CDR3 sequences; about 60% are singletons. This sequence was found in a man aged 50 to 60 with non-small cell lung cancer. Sequenced input: lung tumor tissue. This chain joins TRBV6-1 and TRBJ2-2, with D perhaps TRBD1 or TRBD2 (5 bases each). The CDR3, as DNA: TGTGCCAGTACCTACTCCGGGGCCACCGGGGAGCTGTTTTTT. It is translated as CASTYSGATGELFF.